These 8 T cell receptor beta chains came from one sample sequenced in a study of blood T cells in healthy people across ages. PCR was performed a second time for about 7 to 12 cycles using a sample-barcoded 5' primer and a J-beta primer mix. TCRdb processed the 5' RACE reads anew with MiXCR; each CDR3 protein has one entry. The sample contains over 1.5 million distinct CDR3 sequences, about 50% of which appear only once. Sequencing was performed on blood. Receptor source: a woman between 40 and 50 years old in good health.

The rearrangement links TRBV6-1 to TRBJ2-7, with 9 positions matching TRBD1. J was trimmed by 7 bases and V by 5 bases; bases with no gene match: 18. The CDR3 runs 17 residues. Per germline, CDR1 MNHNS and CDR2 SASEGT. The CDR3: CASSPSGQGWIHNEQYF. The CDR3 nucleotides are TGTGCCAGCAGTCCCTCCGGACAGGGGTGGATTCACAATGAGCAGTACTTC.

The rearrangement links TRBV12-3 or TRBV12-4 to TRBJ2-3; D is unclear. Trimming took 3 bases from V and 6 from J, leaving 13 bases between them. This CDR3 is built from 14 residues. The CDR3 loop reads CASSLIRRRDTQYF. The CDR3 DNA reads TGTGCCAGCAGTTTGATAAGGAGAAGGGATACGCAGTATTTT.

This clonotype has a handful of counts. V gene TRBV5-5 combines with J gene TRBJ1-2; the D is unclear. This CDR3 has 13 residues. The germline gives CDR1 SGHKS, CDR2 YYEKEE (reference sequence). V was trimmed by 4 bases and J by 0 bases, leaving 7 bases between them. The CDR3 DNA is TGTGCCAGCAGCACCGTAACTAACTATGGCTACACCTTC. Its protein product is CASSTVTNYGYTF.

The gene calls are TRBV11-2 and TRBJ2-1; 10 bases fit TRBD1. The J call is uncertain, as TRBJ2-7 better fits the DNA end. Germline V gene lookup returns CDR1 SGHAT and CDR2 FQNNGV. The CDR3 runs to 17 residues. The CDR3 region has the DNA TGTGCCAGCAGCTCCAATCCGGGACAGGGGAGGGCGAATGAGCAGTACTTC. This gives the protein CASSSNPGQGRANEQYF.

This clonotype has ten or more counts. The chain couples TRBV4-1 to TRBJ1-2; D not resolved. Germline values: CDR1 MGHRA, CDR2 YSYEKL. V lost 2 bases and J lost 1, with 11 bases in between. This CDR3 has 15 residues. CDR3 sequence reads: CASSQIGILNYGYTF. The CDR3 coding sequence is TGCGCCAGCAGCCAAATCGGCATCCTTAACTATGGCTACACCTTC.

The chain joins TRBV5-1 to TRBJ2-7; no firm D call. CDR1 and CDR2 from the germline V gene are SGHRS and YFSETQ. CDR3 length: 14 amino acids. V lost 0 bases and J lost 3, with 10 bases in between. CDR3 region: CASSLAPSNYEQYF. CDR3 coding DNA: TGCGCCAGCAGCTTGGCCCCGAGTAACTACGAGCAGTACTTC. Full variable domain (missing parts from reference TRBV5-1 and TRBJ2-7): KAGVTQTPRYLIKTRGQQVTLSCSPISGHRSVSWYQQTPGQGLQFLFEYFSETQRNKGNFPGRFSGRQFSNSRSEMNVSTLELGDSALYLCASSLAPSNYEQYFGPGTRLTVT.

The rearrangement links TRBV12-3 or TRBV12-4 to TRBJ2-3; D remains unclear. Trimming removed 5 bases from V and 2 bases from J, with 23 bases in between. This CDR3 is built from 18 residues. CDR3: CASSPPGWSIRSTDTQYF. Here the CDR3 DNA reads TGTGCCAGCAGTCCCCCCGGATGGTCGATCCGCTCCACAGATACGCAGTATTTT.

The chain carries TRBV7-4 and TRBJ1-6; 9 bases agree with TRBD1. This CDR3 spans 18 amino acids. CDR1 SGHVT and CDR2 SQSDAQ come from the germline V gene. CDR3 residues: CHTGKSGDRGSRDSPLHF. The DNA of the CDR3 is TGTCATACCGGCAAGTCGGGCGACAGGGGGAGTCGTGATTCACCCCTCCACTTT. Supplemented by reference TRBV7-4 and TRBJ1-6, the full variable domain reads GAGVSQSPRYKVAKRGRDVALRCDSISGHVTLYWYRQTLGQGSEVLTYSQSDAQRDKSGRPSGRFSAERPERSVSTLKIQRTEQGDSAVYLCHTGKSGDRGSRDSPLHFGNGTRLTVT.